Sequencing of this T cell receptor beta chain was carried out in a study of T cell responses to AZD1222 COVID-19 vaccine. V lost 2 bases and J lost 7, with 10 bases in between. The CDR3 loop spans 14 amino acids. Germline CDR1 SGDLS, CDR2 YYNGEE. Repertoires were generated with immunoSEQ multiplex PCR, while TCRdb's copy carries only in-frame clones and drops some. The table includes 55,000 to 75,000 clones, 79% detected once. Study-level points and caveats: Spike-specific TCR depth and breadth grew after two AZD1222 doses.

As for this clone: Its antigen is still unknown.

The TCR originated in an adult in good health. The sample here was peripheral blood, taken on day 0 of MenACWY control vaccination. The chain links TRBV9 to TRBJ1-6; D remains unclear. CDR3 sequence: CASSVGSYNSPLHF. In nucleotides, the CDR3 is TGTGCCAGCAGCGTCGGTAGTTACAATTCACCCCTCCACTTT.